The clone carrying this T cell receptor (beta chain) shows up as medium-sized by frequency. The antigen remains undetermined. The record originates from a study of CXCR3-negative and CXCR3-positive naive CD8 T cells. Study background: The total count of TRB reads reached around 130 million, and each library contributed about 1.5 +/- 0.3 million. Study-level findings and limits: The study found more hydrophobic TRB CDR3s in CXCR3-positive naive cells than in CXCR3-negative naive cells. TRB CDR3 properties were used to infer TCR strength, and surface CD5 was comparable between naive subsets.

All TRB cDNA libraries came from 5' RACE performed with UMI labels. Reprocessing the 5' RACE reads, TCRdb reports a single entry for every CDR3 protein and omits DNA. This repertoire includes about 7,400 distinct CDR3 sequences. The receptor was isolated from a human donor in good health. Some clones in this sample may be carry-over from other donors' samples. Input material: naive CXCR3- CD8+ T cells from blood. The sample's subset: CD45RO-CCR7+CD27+CD95- naive CD8+ T cells lacking CXCR3 (TNR3-).

CDR3 sequence: CSALGLGKQYF. The chain links TRBV20-1 to TRBJ2-3; TCRdb calls TRBD1, which cannot be checked without DNA. From germline, CDR1 is DFQATT and CDR2 SNEGSKA (reference sequence). This CDR3 has 11 amino acids.